This is a list of T cell receptor beta chains from one sample in a study of post-analysis software for immune sequencing data. MiXCR, run by TCRdb on the PCR reads, gives a single entry per CDR3 protein. The profile shows 350,000 to 450,000 distinct CDR3 sequences, 30% to 45% of them singletons. The sample was blood. Every receptor here comes from a girl between 2 and 10 years old with multiple sclerosis. Each CDR3 is given without its conserved first and last residue. Size is omitted from some rows. Given values are once, few, many or a class for expanded clones.

>TRBV30|.
AWSPYPRTRTDTQY
>TRBV12-3/TRBV12-4|.
ASNRDLLTEAF
>TRBV5-1|.
ASSLVTENTEAF
>TRBV4-1|.
ASSLVPARGLGDGYT
>TRBV3-1|.
ASSQGGIPGYT
>TRBV29-1|few
SAPGQGVSGMNTEAF
>TRBV20-1|.
SARDQGTGLKERY
>TRBV5-1|.
ASSLGGLKAYTEAF
>TRBV12-3/TRBV12-4|.
ASSEREGTSEQF
>TRBV6-2/TRBV6-3|few
ASTSTALAKNIQY
>TRBV10-3|few
AISGTFSPGDTQY
>TRBV2|few
ASSPRLAGGRGEQF